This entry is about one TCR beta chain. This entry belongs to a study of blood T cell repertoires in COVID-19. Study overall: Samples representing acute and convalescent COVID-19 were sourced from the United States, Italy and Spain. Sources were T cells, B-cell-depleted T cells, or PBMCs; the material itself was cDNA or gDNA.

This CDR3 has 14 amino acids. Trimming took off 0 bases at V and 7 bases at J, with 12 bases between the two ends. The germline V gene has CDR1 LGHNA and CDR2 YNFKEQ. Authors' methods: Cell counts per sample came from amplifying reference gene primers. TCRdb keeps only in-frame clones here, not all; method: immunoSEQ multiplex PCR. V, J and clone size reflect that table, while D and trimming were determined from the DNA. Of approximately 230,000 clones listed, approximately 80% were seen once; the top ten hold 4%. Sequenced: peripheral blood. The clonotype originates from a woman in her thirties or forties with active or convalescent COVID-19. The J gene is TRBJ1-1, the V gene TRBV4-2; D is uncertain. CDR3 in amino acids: CASSQDLAVSEAFF. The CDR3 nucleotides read TGTGCCAGCAGCCAAGATCTAGCCGTAAGTGAAGCTTTCTTT.